This record concerns one T cell receptor (beta chain) sequence. Its specificity is not known. The record originates from a study of vaccination effects on CD4 cells after COVID-19. Before any sequencing was done, the ViraFEST assay used viral peptide pools to expand antigen-specific CD4+ T cells. An approximately 10-day culture period preceded the isolation of CD4+ T cells. In the vaccine recipients, nucleocapsid antibodies were negative and there was no prior SARS-CoV-2 infection. Each culture well received a few million PBMC. These cells were then cultured in IMDM with roughly 9.8 IU/ml IL-2 and 9 to 10 ug/ml peptides. On days 3 and 7, fresh IL-2 medium replaced half the medium. V was clipped by 3 bases and J by 5 bases, with 16 bases between them. Germline V gives CDR1 SGHVS, CDR2 FQNEAQ. The CDR3 runs 15 residues. Sequenced by immunoSEQ multiplex PCR; TCRdb stores in-frame clones only, minus some. The table lists over 55,000 clones, approximately 75% of them singletons.

The source is a human donor who received a COVID-19 vaccine. The sample consisted of CD4+ T cells from PBMCs cultured with HCoV-OC43 spike peptides, taken before COVID-19 vaccination. As to subset: HCoV-OC43 spike overlapping peptide pool stimulation. The rearrangement uses TRBV7-8 and TRBJ2-5; unclear D gene. CDR3 DNA: TGTGCCAGCAGCTTCTCGGTTAGGGCGCGGGAGACCCAGTACTTC. As protein: CASSFSVRARETQYF.